This is a list of T cell receptor beta chains from one sample in a study of blood T cell repertoires in COVID-19. Sequencing was performed with immunoSEQ multiplex PCR; in TCRdb, only in-frame clones are kept and a portion is missing. The table shows about 110,000 clones, with around 80% occurring only once. What was sequenced was peripheral blood. These receptors all stem from an elderly woman with active or convalescent COVID-19. CDR3s include the opening cysteine and the closing phenylalanine or tryptophan. Fields, in order: clone size, J gene, D gene, V gene, CDR3 length, CDR3 protein, CDR3 DNA. The D gene is left open where the match is weak. The size of a clone is reported for some rows only, either as once, few or many, or as a class for expanded clones.

clone_size: few
j_call: TRBJ1-3
d_call: NA
v_call: TRBV3-1/TRBV3-2
cdr3_length: 14
cdr3_aa: CASSQAQGRGTIYF
cdr3_nt: TGTGCCAGCAGCCAAGCCCAGGGAAGAGGCACCATATATTTT

clone_size: NA
j_call: TRBJ2-7
d_call: NA
v_call: TRBV5-6
cdr3_length: 15
cdr3_aa: CASSLGGGLAYEQYF
cdr3_nt: TGTGCCAGCAGCTTGGGTGGCGGGCTAGCCTACGAGCAGTACTTC

clone_size: NA
j_call: TRBJ2-1
d_call: TRBD2
v_call: TRBV9
cdr3_length: 15
cdr3_aa: CASSVEWGLAFEQFF
cdr3_nt: TGTGCCAGCAGCGTAGAATGGGGACTAGCATTTGAGCAGTTCTTC

clone_size: NA
j_call: TRBJ1-1
d_call: NA
v_call: TRBV12-3/TRBV12-4
cdr3_length: 13
cdr3_aa: CASSLTGNTEAFF
cdr3_nt: TGTGCCAGCAGCCTGACAGGTAACACTGAAGCTTTCTTT

clone_size: NA
j_call: TRBJ1-1
d_call: NA
v_call: TRBV7-9
cdr3_length: 15
cdr3_aa: CASSLDHASNTEAFF
cdr3_nt: TGTGCCAGCAGCTTAGACCATGCCAGTAACACTGAAGCTTTCTTT

clone_size: NA
j_call: TRBJ1-1
d_call: TRBD1
v_call: TRBV28
cdr3_length: 12
cdr3_aa: CASSLTGAEAFF
cdr3_nt: TGTGCCAGCAGTTTAACAGGGGCTGAAGCTTTCTTT

clone_size: NA
j_call: TRBJ2-7
d_call: NA
v_call: TRBV28
cdr3_length: 15
cdr3_aa: CASSHKAGFSYEQYF
cdr3_nt: TGTGCCAGCAGCCATAAAGCGGGCTTCTCCTACGAGCAGTACTTC

clone_size: NA
j_call: TRBJ2-3
d_call: TRBD2
v_call: TRBV9
cdr3_length: 16
cdr3_aa: CASSVGGGRGTDTQYF
cdr3_nt: TGTGCCAGCAGCGTAGGTGGCGGGAGGGGCACAGATACGCAGTATTTT

clone_size: NA
j_call: TRBJ2-1
d_call: TRBD2
v_call: TRBV19
cdr3_length: 15
cdr3_aa: CASSETSGSSSEQFF
cdr3_nt: TGTGCCAGTAGCGAAACTAGCGGGAGTTCAAGTGAGCAGTTCTTC

clone_size: NA
j_call: TRBJ2-5
d_call: NA
v_call: TRBV5-4
cdr3_length: 14
cdr3_aa: CASSLPPGQETQYF
cdr3_nt: TGTGCCAGCAGCTTGCCCCCAGGACAAGAGACCCAGTACTTC

clone_size: NA
j_call: TRBJ2-1
d_call: TRBD2
v_call: TRBV5-1
cdr3_length: 15
cdr3_aa: CASSLLGRGYNEQFF
cdr3_nt: TGCGCCAGCAGCTTGCTCGGGAGGGGTTACAATGAGCAGTTCTTC

clone_size: NA
j_call: TRBJ1-5
d_call: TRBD1
v_call: TRBV28
cdr3_length: 14
cdr3_aa: CASRGQGGRQPQHF
cdr3_nt: TGTGCCAGCAGGGGCCAGGGGGGCAGGCAGCCCCAGCATTTT

clone_size: NA
j_call: TRBJ1-4
d_call: NA
v_call: TRBV5-1
cdr3_length: 15
cdr3_aa: CASKWAEGTNEKLFF
cdr3_nt: TGCGCCAGCAAATGGGCGGAGGGAACTAATGAAAAACTGTTTTTT

clone_size: NA
j_call: TRBJ1-2
d_call: TRBD1
v_call: TRBV19
cdr3_length: 17
cdr3_aa: CASSIDLKGQGEGGYTF
cdr3_nt: TGTGCCAGTAGTATAGACCTAAAGGGACAGGGAGAGGGGGGCTACACCTTC

clone_size: NA
j_call: TRBJ1-3
d_call: NA
v_call: TRBV6-5
cdr3_length: 13
cdr3_aa: CASRTGSGNTIYF
cdr3_nt: TGTGCCAGCAGAACAGGCTCTGGAAACACCATATATTTT

clone_size: NA
j_call: TRBJ2-3
d_call: TRBD1
v_call: TRBV6-5
cdr3_length: 14
cdr3_aa: CARGGTGAADTQYF
cdr3_nt: TGTGCCAGGGGAGGGACAGGGGCCGCAGATACGCAGTATTTT

clone_size: NA
j_call: TRBJ1-5
d_call: NA
v_call: TRBV3-1/TRBV3-2
cdr3_length: 14
cdr3_aa: CASSPGQTNQPQHF
cdr3_nt: TGTGCCAGCAGCCCGGGACAAACCAATCAGCCCCAGCATTTT

clone_size: NA
j_call: TRBJ1-1
d_call: NA
v_call: TRBV5-6
cdr3_length: 15
cdr3_aa: CASSLPDRLNTEAFF
cdr3_nt: TGTGCCAGCAGCTTGCCCGACAGGCTGAACACTGAAGCTTTCTTT

clone_size: NA
j_call: TRBJ2-7
d_call: TRBD2
v_call: TRBV7-2
cdr3_length: 15
cdr3_aa: CASNPAGGFLYEQYF
cdr3_nt: TGTGCCAGCAACCCAGCGGGAGGATTCCTATACGAGCAGTACTTC

clone_size: NA
j_call: TRBJ2-7
d_call: NA
v_call: TRBV18
cdr3_length: 16
cdr3_aa: CASSPQGSTATYEQYF
cdr3_nt: TGTGCCAGCTCACCCCAGGGATCAACCGCCACCTACGAGCAGTACTTC

clone_size: NA
j_call: TRBJ2-3
d_call: TRBD1
v_call: TRBV10-3
cdr3_length: 16
cdr3_aa: CAISESDRGITDTQYF
cdr3_nt: TGTGCCATCAGTGAGTCGGACAGGGGAATTACAGATACGCAGTATTTT

clone_size: NA
j_call: TRBJ1-5
d_call: NA
v_call: TRBV3-1/TRBV3-2
cdr3_length: 13
cdr3_aa: CASSQDRGQPQHF
cdr3_nt: TGTGCCAGCAGCCAAGATCGAGGGCAGCCCCAGCATTTT

clone_size: NA
j_call: TRBJ2-6
d_call: NA
v_call: TRBV5-4
cdr3_length: 15
cdr3_aa: CASSLASSGANVLTF
cdr3_nt: TGTGCCAGCAGCTTGGCGAGCTCTGGGGCCAACGTCCTGACTTTC

clone_size: NA
j_call: TRBJ1-5
d_call: TRBD1
v_call: TRBV4-2
cdr3_length: 14
cdr3_aa: CASSQTGGNQPQHF
cdr3_nt: TGTGCCAGCAGCCAAACAGGGGGCAATCAGCCCCAGCATTTT

clone_size: NA
j_call: TRBJ2-7
d_call: NA
v_call: TRBV5-4
cdr3_length: 13
cdr3_aa: CASTSHGLYEQYF
cdr3_nt: TGTGCCAGCACCTCGCATGGCCTCTACGAGCAGTACTTC

clone_size: NA
j_call: TRBJ2-5
d_call: NA
v_call: TRBV4-1
cdr3_length: 14
cdr3_aa: CASSQEGGEETQYF
cdr3_nt: TGCGCCAGCAGCCAAGAGGGCGGGGAAGAGACCCAGTACTTC

clone_size: few
j_call: TRBJ1-2
d_call: NA
v_call: TRBV5-4
cdr3_length: 15
cdr3_aa: CASSGTQGPFGGYTF
cdr3_nt: TGTGCCAGCAGTGGTACACAGGGCCCTTTTGGTGGCTACACCTTC

clone_size: NA
j_call: TRBJ2-7
d_call: TRBD1
v_call: TRBV30
cdr3_length: 12
cdr3_aa: CAWSFGQGEQYF
cdr3_nt: TGTGCCTGGTCGTTTGGACAGGGCGAGCAGTACTTC

clone_size: NA
j_call: TRBJ2-4
d_call: TRBD1
v_call: TRBV5-6
cdr3_length: 14
cdr3_aa: CASSSGGQGDIQYF
cdr3_nt: TGTGCCAGCAGCTCCGGCGGCCAGGGGGACATTCAGTACTTC

clone_size: NA
j_call: TRBJ2-1
d_call: NA
v_call: TRBV7-6
cdr3_length: 14
cdr3_aa: CASSPGGSYNEQFF
cdr3_nt: TGTGCCAGCAGCCCCGGGGGCTCCTACAATGAGCAGTTCTTC

clone_size: NA
j_call: TRBJ2-5
d_call: NA
v_call: TRBV24-1
cdr3_length: 12
cdr3_aa: CATSAPGETQYF
cdr3_nt: TGTGCCACCAGTGCCCCGGGGGAGACCCAGTACTTC

clone_size: NA
j_call: TRBJ1-2
d_call: NA
v_call: TRBV11-2
cdr3_length: 15
cdr3_aa: CASSLVGGDHYGYTF
cdr3_nt: TGTGCCAGCAGCTTAGTGGGGGGGGACCACTATGGCTACACCTTC

clone_size: NA
j_call: TRBJ1-3
d_call: TRBD1
v_call: TRBV6-1
cdr3_length: 14
cdr3_aa: CASISGGTGNTIYF
cdr3_nt: TGTGCCAGCATCTCAGGGGGCACTGGAAACACCATATATTTT

clone_size: NA
j_call: TRBJ1-2
d_call: NA
v_call: TRBV28
cdr3_length: 15
cdr3_aa: CASSLQVRGGYGYTF
cdr3_nt: TGTGCCAGCAGTTTACAAGTTAGGGGGGGCTATGGCTACACCTTC

clone_size: once
j_call: TRBJ2-7
d_call: TRBD1
v_call: TRBV19
cdr3_length: 14
cdr3_aa: CASSMGTGGGEQYF
cdr3_nt: TGTGCCAGTAGTATGGGGACAGGGGGCGGCGAGCAGTACTTC

clone_size: NA
j_call: TRBJ1-2
d_call: TRBD1
v_call: TRBV6-6
cdr3_length: 15
cdr3_aa: CASSYAGQGAAGYTF
cdr3_nt: TGTGCCAGCAGTTACGCGGGACAGGGGGCGGCTGGCTACACCTTC